This T cell receptor (beta chain) originates from a study of T cells in Graves' hyperthyroidism and ophthalmopathy. Study at large: Specimen type is peripheral blood, collected at initial diagnosis prior to any treatment. Findings and caveats of the study: Through a model of 13 V-J features, ophthalmopathy was separated from stable hyperthyroidism.

Trimming cost V 2 bases and J 6 bases; bases outside gene matches: 9. The CDR3 length is 16 residues. Germline loops: CDR1 DFQATT, CDR2 SNEGSKA (reference sequence). RNA transcripts gave rise to amplified TCR beta CDR3 regions. First-round RT-PCR targeting the TCR CDR3 was performed with the HTBI primer set. TCRdb passed the multiplex PCR reads through MiXCR, listing each CDR3 protein once. The table records 600,000 or so distinct CDR3 sequences, over 12% of them present only once. The sample holds many counts of this clonotype. Its antigen is not identified. Exclusion of a patient resulted from uncontrolled infection, other autoimmune disease, pregnancy or lactation.

Sequencing was carried out using blood. The clonotype comes from a young woman with Graves' ophthalmopathy. The chain recombines TRBV20-1 with TRBJ2-1; 11 nucleotides match TRBD2. CDR3 DNA: TGCAGTGCTAGACCCCTGACTAGCGGGGTTTCCAATGAGCAGTTCTTC. Amino acid sequence: CSARPLTSGVSNEQFF.